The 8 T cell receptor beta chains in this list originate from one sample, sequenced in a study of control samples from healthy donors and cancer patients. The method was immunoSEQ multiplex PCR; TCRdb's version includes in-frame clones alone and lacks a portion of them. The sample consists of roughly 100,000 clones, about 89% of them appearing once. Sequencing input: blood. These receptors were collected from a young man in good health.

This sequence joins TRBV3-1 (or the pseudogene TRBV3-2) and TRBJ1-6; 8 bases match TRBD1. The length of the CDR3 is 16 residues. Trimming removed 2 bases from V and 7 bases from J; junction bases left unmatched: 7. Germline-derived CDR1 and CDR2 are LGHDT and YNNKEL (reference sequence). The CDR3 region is CASSQSYGDRNSPLHF. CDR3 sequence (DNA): TGTGCCAGCAGCCAATCCTACGGGGACAGGAATTCACCCCTCCACTTT.

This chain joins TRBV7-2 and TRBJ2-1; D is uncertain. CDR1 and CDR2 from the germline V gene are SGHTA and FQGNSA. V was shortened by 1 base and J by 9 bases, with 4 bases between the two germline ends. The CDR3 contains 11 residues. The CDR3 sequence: CASSLEGEQFF. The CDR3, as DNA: TGTGCCAGCAGCTTAGAGGGTGAGCAGTTCTTC. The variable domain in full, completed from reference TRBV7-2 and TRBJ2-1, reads GAGVSQSPSNKVTEKGKDVELRCDPISGHTALYWYRQSLGQGLEFLIYFQGNSAPDKSGLPSDRFSAERTGGSVSTLTIQRTQQEDSAVYLCASSLEGEQFFGPGTRLTVL.

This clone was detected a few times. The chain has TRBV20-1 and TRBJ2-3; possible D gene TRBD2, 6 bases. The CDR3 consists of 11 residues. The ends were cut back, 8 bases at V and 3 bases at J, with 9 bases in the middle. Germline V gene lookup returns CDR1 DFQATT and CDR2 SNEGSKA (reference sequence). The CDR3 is CSRLVTDTQYF. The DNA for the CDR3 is TGCAGTCGACTAGTGACAGATACGCAGTATTTT.

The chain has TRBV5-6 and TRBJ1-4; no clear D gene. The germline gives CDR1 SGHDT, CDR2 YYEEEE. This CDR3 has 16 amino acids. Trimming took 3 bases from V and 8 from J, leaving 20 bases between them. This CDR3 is CASSSPWGQEGEKLFF. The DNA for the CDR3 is TGTGCCAGCAGCTCGCCCTGGGGTCAGGAGGGCGAAAAACTGTTTTTT.

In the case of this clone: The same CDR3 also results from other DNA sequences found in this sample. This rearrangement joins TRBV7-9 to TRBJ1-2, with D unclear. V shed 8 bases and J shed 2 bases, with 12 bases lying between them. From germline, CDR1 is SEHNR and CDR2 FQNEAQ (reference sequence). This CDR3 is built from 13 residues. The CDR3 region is CASVPTGNYGYTF. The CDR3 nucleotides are TGTGCCAGCGTTCCGACGGGGAACTATGGCTACACCTTC.

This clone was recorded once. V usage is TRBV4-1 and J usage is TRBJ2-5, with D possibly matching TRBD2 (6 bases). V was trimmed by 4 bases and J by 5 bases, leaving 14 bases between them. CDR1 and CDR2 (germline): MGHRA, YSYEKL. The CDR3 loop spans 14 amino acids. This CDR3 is CASSPGMGRETQYF. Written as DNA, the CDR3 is TGCGCCAGCAGCCCGGGTATGGGGAGGGAGACCCAGTACTTC.

The chain's CDR3 is CASSLTGLGQGAKAFF. DNA of the CDR3: TGTGCCAGCAGCTTAACAGGTTTGGGACAGGGGGCCAAGGCTTTCTTT. The chain couples TRBV11-2 to TRBJ1-1; 12 bases align to TRBD1. The CDR3 is 16 amino acids. Germline V gives CDR1 SGHAT, CDR2 FQNNGV. Trimming at V came to 2 bases and at J to 11 bases, leaving 12 bases not matched to a gene. The full variable domain, in which reference TRBV11-2 and TRBJ1-1 provide the parts outside the CDR3, is EAGVAQSPRYKIIEKRQSVAFWCNPISGHATLYWYQQILGQGPKLLIQFQNNGVVDDSQLPKDRFSAERLKGVDSTLKIQPAKLEDSAVYLCASSLTGLGQGAKAFFGQGTRLTVV.

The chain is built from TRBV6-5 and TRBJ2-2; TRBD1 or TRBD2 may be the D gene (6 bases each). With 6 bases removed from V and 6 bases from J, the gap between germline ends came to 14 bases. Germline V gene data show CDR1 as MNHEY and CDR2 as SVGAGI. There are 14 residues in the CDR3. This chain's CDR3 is CASSQLRGPGELFF. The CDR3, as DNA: TGTGCCAGCAGCCAGCTTCGGGGGCCCGGGGAGCTGTTTTTT.